This T cell receptor beta chain came from a study of T cell changes during pregnancy in multiple sclerosis (dated by TCRdb to about 2019). General notes on the study: The study looked at changes in the T cell repertoire across pregnancy in women with multiple sclerosis.

To prepare the library, the immunoSEQ multiplex PCR assay was applied. TCRdb provides this immuneACCESS table in a form limited to in-frame rearrangements. Some clones are lacking; in checked studies, under half of them reflect an unresolved V gene, and why the rest are absent is not known. Present in this sample are around 30,000 clones, about 91% of which were seen just once. The ten largest clones take up approximately 0.86% of the sample. Comment on this clone: The target of this receptor is not known. Base qualities are missing; no much larger clone stands one base away.

This sequence was found in a female donor with multiple sclerosis, enrolled in a pregnancy study. Sequencing used CD4+ T cells from peripheral blood mononuclear cells, obtained in the second trimester of pregnancy.

The CDR3 reads as follows: CASSGSGGADTQYF. The nucleotide sequence is TGTGCCAGCAGTGGAAGCGGGGGCGCAGATACGCAGTATTTT. Recombination linked TRBV6-1 to TRBJ2-3, with 8 bases matching TRBD2. V and J are trimmed by 4 bases and 4 bases, and the gene matches miss 4 bases of the junction. The CDR3 runs 14 amino acids, cysteine and phenylalanine included. Kept here is only the CDR3 DNA, which spans 42 bases and is read in frame from base 1. According to the germline V gene, CDR1 reads MNHNS and CDR2 reads SASEGT.